The T cell receptor (beta chain) described here comes from a study of cytomegalovirus exposure and HLA in healthy donors. For the study at large: Of a few hundred genotyped donors, 81% clustered with self-reported Caucasian donors.

The sample holds a few counts of this clone. The target antigen is unknown. The PCR ran on 60 Vbeta and 13 Jbeta primers. TCRdb's table, derived via immunoSEQ multiplex PCR, lists solely in-frame clones and lacks some. The sample holds roughly 180,000 clones, roughly 80% seen once. Per the germline V gene, CDR1 is KGHSH and CDR2 is LQKENI. V was pared by 3 bases and J by 4 bases, with 13 bases of the junction left unmatched. The CDR3 covers 17 residues. Study-wide results and limits: Later on, a genetic analysis was performed. It linked a missense variant in DCLRE1C with V- and J-gene trimming of TCR beta. Other equally common chains were less clonally expanded than HLA-associated TCR beta chains, a later analysis showed.

The clonotype was recovered from a female donor in good health and CMV-seronegative. The rearrangement uses TRBV18 and TRBJ1-2; 8 nucleotides line up with TRBD1. Sample: PBMCs. CDR3 in DNA: TGTGCCAGCTCACCCCCTGCAGGGGGCGAGCATCCCTATGGCTACACCTTC. This sequence encodes CASSPPAGGEHPYGYTF.